These 17 T cell receptor beta chains were sequenced from one sample in a study of T cells in women clearing cervical HPV infection. Measured with immunoSEQ multiplex PCR; TCRdb has only the in-frame clones, and not every one. Found here are approximately 49,000 clones; the top ten clones hold 1.5% to 2%. The source material was blood buffy coat. All receptors derive from a woman aged 18-70 years with a cervical HPV16 infection that either progressed to CIN3+ or cleared (not recorded which).

On this clone itself: The read finishes 3 residues shy of the CDR3 end, and the germline J gene is used to complete it. The rearrangement uses TRBV7-6 and TRBJ1-3; perhaps TRBD1 as D (5 bases). Germline V gene lookup returns CDR1 SGHVS and CDR2 FNYEAQ. The CDR3 runs to 17 residues. Trimming cost V 0 bases and J 0 bases, with 12 bases left between them. The CDR3 loop reads CASSLALQGTSGNTIYF. The part of the CDR3 DNA that was read is TGTGCCAGCAGCTTAGCGCTTCAGGGTACCTCTGGAAACACC.

Concerning this clone: The CDR3 end lies 3 residues beyond the end of the read and is filled in from the germline J gene. The J gene is TRBJ1-5, the V gene TRBV7-6, with 8 bases fitting TRBD1. The V gene's germline CDR1 is SGHVS and CDR2 FNYEAQ. This CDR3 contains 15 residues. Germline trimming cut 5 bases from V and 0 bases from J; bases unmatched to any gene: 3. This chain's CDR3 is CASSPTGVSNQPQHF. The CDR3 DNA, read in part, is TGTGCCAGCAGCCCGACAGGGGTTAGCAATCAGCCC.

As regards this clone: The observed sequence ends 3 residues before the CDR3 terminus, with the missing tail filled in from the germline J gene. The chain links TRBV7-8 to TRBJ2-4; tentative D call: TRBD2 (6 bases). Germline CDR1 SGHVS, CDR2 FQNEAQ. V was pared by 1 base and J by 4 bases, with 8 bases between. The CDR3 is 14 amino acids. The covered CDR3 bases are TGTGCCAGCAGCTTAGGGGGGACTAAAAACATT. Amino acid sequence: CASSLGGTKNI. The full CDR3 sequence reads CASSLGGTKNIQYF.

A note on this clone: The read ends 3 residues early relative to the CDR3; the germline J gene fills the gap. V is TRBV9 and J is TRBJ2-1; D possibly corresponds to TRBD1 (5 bases). Germline V CDR1 and CDR2: SGDLS, YYNGEE. This CDR3 has 15 residues. The V end was cut by 0 bases, the J end by 7 bases, with 14 bases between. Partial CDR3 DNA: TGTGCCAGCAGCGTAGCTGGGGCCAGGTGGAATGAG. The encoded protein is CASSVAGARWNE. The whole CDR3 reads CASSVAGARWNEQFF.

On this clone: The CDR3 extends 3 residues past the end of the read, so its final part is completed from the germline J gene. The chain combines TRBV20-1 with TRBJ1-5; no clear D. V was pared by 8 bases and J by 3 bases, with 14 bases between. Germline V gene data show CDR1 as DFQATT and CDR2 as SNEGSKA (reference sequence). This CDR3 spans 13 amino acids. The part of the CDR3 DNA that was read is TGCAGTTGCGCGGCCAACGACAATCAGCCC. Its protein product is CSCAANDNQP. The CDR3, in full, reads CSCAANDNQPQHF.

In the case of this clone: The CDR3 extends 3 residues past the end of the read, so its final part is completed from the germline J gene. The chain uses TRBV14 and TRBJ2-1; 10 bases agree with TRBD2. The CDR3 length is 18 residues. V gave up 0 bases and J gave up 2 bases; unmatched junction bases: 7. Germline V gives CDR1 SGHDN, CDR2 FVKESK. CDR3 region: CASSQDLLAGATYNEQFF. The sequenced CDR3 bases are TGTGCCAGCAGCCAAGATCTCCTAGCGGGAGCGACCTACAATGAG.

Details on this clone: The DNA ends 3 residues before the CDR3 does, and the rest of the CDR3 is filled in from the germline J gene. The rearrangement joins TRBV7-6 to TRBJ1-4; 7 nucleotides align to TRBD1. V dropped 3 bases and J dropped 10; count of bases not matched to a gene: 5. Germline CDR1 and CDR2: SGHVS and FNYEAQ. This CDR3 spans 13 amino acids. The covered CDR3 bases are TGTGCCAGCAGCTTGAAGGGGGCCGGAAAA. It codes for CASSLKGAGK. Given in full, the CDR3 is CASSLKGAGKLFF.

As to this clone: Read data end 3 residues before the CDR3 end; the end is taken from the germline J gene. The chain has TRBV20-1 and TRBJ2-3; no clear D. This CDR3 is 11 amino acids long. From germline, CDR1 is DFQATT and CDR2 SNEGSKA (reference sequence). Trimming took 3 bases from V and 3 from J, leaving 4 bases between them. The CDR3 reads CSASYTDTQYF. CDR3 DNA, as far as it was read: TGCAGTGCTAGTTATACAGATACG.

On this clone itself: The CDR3 end is not reached by the read, which stops 3 residues before it; the germline J gene fills it in. Distinct nucleotide sequences in the sample also encode this CDR3. V is TRBV18 and J is TRBJ2-7; D is uncertain. The length of the CDR3 is 14 residues. Deletions cut 2 bases from V and 1 base from J, with 9 bases between. Germline CDR1 is KGHSH and CDR2 is LQKENI. CDR3 DNA, as far as it was read: TGTGCCAGCTCACCAAGCGTAACGTCCTACGAG. Protein product: CASSPSVTSYE. The complete CDR3 reads CASSPSVTSYEQYF. The whole variable domain, filled in from reference TRBV18 and TRBJ2-7, reads NAGVMQNPRHLVRRRGQEARLRCSPMKGHSHVYWYRQLPEEGLKFMVYLQKENIIDESGMPKERFSAEFPKEGPSILRIQQVVRGDSAAYFCASSPSVTSYEQYFGPGTRLTVT.

As for this clone: The CDR3 extends 3 residues past the end of the read, so its final part is completed from the germline J gene. The chain recombines TRBV12-3 or TRBV12-4 with TRBJ1-1, with TRBD1 matching over 8 bases. This CDR3 is 19 amino acids long. The V gene end was trimmed by 3 bases and the J gene end by 0 bases; junction bases not matched to a gene: 15. The CDR3 reads CASSFPRRPRGLVNTEAFF. The sequenced part of the CDR3 DNA is TGTGCCAGCAGTTTTCCCCGCCGGCCCAGGGGGCTGGTGAACACTGAA.

About this clone itself: The read ends 3 residues shy of where the CDR3 ends; the end is completed using the germline J gene. The chain combines TRBV7-8 with TRBJ2-3; 10 positions agree with TRBD1. Germline V gives CDR1 SGHVS, CDR2 FQNEAQ. Trimming at V came to 0 bases and at J to 4 bases, leaving 7 bases not matched to a gene. CDR3 size: 17 residues. This chain's CDR3 is CASSLALRGQGPDTQYF. The covered CDR3 bases are TGTGCCAGCAGCTTAGCGCTTAGGGGACAGGGGCCAGATACG.

In the case of this clone: The CDR3 end is not reached by the read, which stops 3 residues before it; the germline J gene fills it in. This chain joins TRBV20-1 and TRBJ2-7, with 7 nucleotides matching TRBD1. From germline, CDR1 is DFQATT and CDR2 SNEGSKA (reference sequence). J was trimmed by 6 bases and V by 5 bases; bases with no gene match: 13. This CDR3 region has 14 residues. The covered CDR3 bases are TGCAGTGCTCAAGAGAGTCCAGGGGGATTCGAG. As protein: CSAQESPGGFE. The full CDR3 is CSAQESPGGFEQYF.

As to this clone: The read ends 3 residues shy of where the CDR3 ends; the end is completed using the germline J gene. The rearrangement uses TRBV28 and TRBJ2-7; a possible D gene is TRBD2 (6 bases). Deletions cut 3 bases from V and 4 bases from J, with 10 bases between. Germline lookup yields CDR1 MDHEN and CDR2 SYDVKM. The CDR3 is 13 residues long. Incomplete CDR3 DNA: TGTGCCAGCAGTTTGGGACTTTCATACGAG. It yields the protein CASSLGLSYE. The entire CDR3 reads CASSLGLSYEQYF.

About this clone itself: The CDR3 extends 3 residues past the end of the read, so its final part is completed from the germline J gene. V is TRBV20-1 and J is TRBJ2-5; 8 positions agree with TRBD1. With 3 bases clipped from V and 1 base from J, the junction kept 4 bases outside the gene matches. CDR1 and CDR2 (germline): DFQATT, SNEGSKA (reference sequence). The CDR3 extends over 14 amino acids. CDR3 loop: CSARGTGFQETQYF. CDR3 DNA, as far as it was read: TGCAGTGCTAGGGGGACAGGATTCCAAGAGACC.

Points on this clone: The read finishes 3 residues shy of the CDR3 end, and the germline J gene is used to complete it. V usage is TRBV19 and J usage is TRBJ1-4; maybe TRBD1 (6 bases). V lost 11 bases and J lost 7, with 14 bases in between. CDR1 and CDR2 (germline): LNHDA, SQIVND (reference sequence). CDR3 length: 12 amino acids. CDR3 region: CASQGPGEKLFF. CDR3 bases read: TGTGCCTCACAGGGCCCAGGTGAAAAA.

As to this clone: The CDR3 is cut off 3 residues early in the read; its end comes from the germline J gene. V gene TRBV29-1 combines with J gene TRBJ2-5; D is ambiguous. Trimming removed 3 bases at V and 1 base at J, with 15 bases between. The CDR3 contains 15 residues. CDR1 and CDR2 (germline): SQVTM, ANQGSEA. The covered CDR3 bases are TGCAGCGTTGAGGGTCTAGAACCTTCCCAAGAGACC. It codes for CSVEGLEPSQET. The full CDR3 is CSVEGLEPSQETQYF.

On this clone: The CDR3 goes on 3 residues after the read ends, and that part is filled in from the germline J gene. The V gene is TRBV19, the J gene TRBJ2-1, with TRBD1 matching over 7 bases. Germline CDR1 is LNHDA and CDR2 is SQIVND (reference sequence). After removal of 2 bases from V and 7 bases from J, the junction contained 8 bases not matched to a gene. The length of the CDR3 is 15 residues. Incomplete CDR3 DNA: TGTGCCAGTAGTATAAGGGACAGCCCGATAAATGAG. Translation gives CASSIRDSPINE. The whole CDR3 is CASSIRDSPINEQFF.